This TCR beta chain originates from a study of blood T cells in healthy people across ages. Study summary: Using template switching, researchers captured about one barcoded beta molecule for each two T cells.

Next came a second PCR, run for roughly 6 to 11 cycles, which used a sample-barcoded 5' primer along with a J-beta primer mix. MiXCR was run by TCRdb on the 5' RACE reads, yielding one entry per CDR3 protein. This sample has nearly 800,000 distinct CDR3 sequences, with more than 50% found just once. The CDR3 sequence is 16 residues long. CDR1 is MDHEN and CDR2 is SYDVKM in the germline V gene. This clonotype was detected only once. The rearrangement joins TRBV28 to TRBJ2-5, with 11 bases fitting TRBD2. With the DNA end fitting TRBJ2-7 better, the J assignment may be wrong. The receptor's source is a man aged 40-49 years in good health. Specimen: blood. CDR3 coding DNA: TGTGCCAGCAGACCCGCGGGACTAGCGGCCACCTACGAGCAGTACTTC. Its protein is CASRPAGLAATYEQYF.